A single sample gave rise to the 23 T cell receptor beta chains below, sequenced in a study of Ad26.COV2.S vaccination and SARS-CoV-2 variants. Stated treatment: about 20 received Ad26.COV2.S at low or high dose, single or two shots; about 5 received placebo; per-sample allocation not given. Day 63 after the first injection of vaccine or placebo was the sampling time. Only in-frame clones appear in the TCRdb table, and some are missing; sequencing was by immunoSEQ multiplex PCR. This sample has over 450,000 clones, with 80% to 90% found just once. The sequenced sample was peripheral blood, obtained in a trial of Ad26.COV2.S vaccine versus placebo. The origin of the receptors is a person aged 18-65 years who received the Ad26.COV2.S COVID-19 vaccine or a placebo.

The chain joins TRBV19 to TRBJ2-1; 8 bases are a match to TRBD2. Germline CDR1 reads LNHDA; CDR2 reads SQIVND (reference sequence). The CDR3 covers 15 residues. The V segment lost 3 bases and the J segment 6 bases; nucleotides outside the gene matches: 7. CDR3 DNA sequence: TGTGCCAGTAGTATCGGGACTAGGATCAGCAATGAGCAGTTCTTC. Translating it yields CASSIGTRISNEQFF.

This clone was observed a few times. The chain is built from TRBV5-5 and TRBJ1-5; 7 bases align to TRBD1. Losses at the gene ends were 4 bases for V and 7 bases for J; bases not matched to a gene: 5. Germline values: CDR1 SGHKS, CDR2 YYEKEE (reference sequence). This CDR3 has 13 amino acids. CDR3 sequence reads: CASSRDRVQPQHF. CDR3 nucleotide sequence: TGTGCCAGCAGCCGAGACAGGGTCCAGCCCCAGCATTTT.

This clone has only one observation. V and J are TRBV7-3 and TRBJ2-7; D perhaps matches TRBD2 (5 bases). The CDR3 is 13 residues long. V was cut by 2 bases and J by 3 bases, with 8 bases left in between. Germline V lookup: CDR1 SGHTA, CDR2 FQGTGA. The CDR3 is CASSLGRGYEQYF. Written as DNA, the CDR3 is TGTGCCAGCAGCTTAGGTCGGGGCTACGAGCAGTACTTC.

The chain couples TRBV6-5 to TRBJ1-5; D not resolved. CDR1 is MNHEY and CDR2 is SVGAGI in the germline V gene. This CDR3 region has 13 residues. V shed 7 bases and J shed 5 bases, with 12 bases lying between them. The chain's CDR3 is CASTGGRDQPQHF. The CDR3 bases are TGTGCCAGCACGGGAGGTCGGGATCAGCCCCAGCATTTT.

J is TRBJ2-1 and V is TRBV5-1, with D maybe TRBD2 (5 bases). Germline CDR1 and CDR2: SGHRS and YFSETQ. The V end lost 1 base, the J end lost 7 bases, and 21 bases lay between the germline ends. CDR3 size: 17 residues. In DNA, the CDR3 is TGCGCCAGCAGCTTGCTCCCCGCCGGGAAAAATAAAAATGAGCAGTTCTTC. The encoded protein is CASSLLPAGKNKNEQFF.

The chain joins TRBV10-3 to TRBJ2-3, with 7 bases lining up with TRBD1. The CDR3 is 14 residues long. J lost 2 bases, V lost 10 bases, and 9 bases had no gene match. From germline, CDR1 is ENHRY and CDR2 SYGVKD. The CDR3 loop is CATSGQYITDTQYF. The CDR3 coding sequence is TGTGCCACCTCGGGACAGTATATCACAGATACGCAGTATTTT.

The chain employs TRBV10-1 and TRBJ2-1; 11 nucleotides align to TRBD2. Germline CDR1 WNHNN, CDR2 SYGVQD (reference sequence). With 8 bases clipped from V and 9 bases from J, the junction kept 9 bases outside the gene matches. This CDR3 has 14 residues. The CDR3 sequence: CASSGLAGRGEQFF. CDR3 nucleotide sequence: TGCGCCAGCTCCGGACTAGCGGGCCGGGGTGAGCAGTTCTTC.

This chain joins TRBV28 and TRBJ2-3, with D uncertain. The CDR3 loop spans 13 amino acids. Per the germline V gene, CDR1 is MDHEN and CDR2 is SYDVKM. V lost 5 bases to trimming and J lost 5 bases, with 11 bases between them. CDR3 coding DNA: TGTGCCAGCAGTACTTCCCCCCAAGATACGCAGTATTTT. Its translation is CASSTSPQDTQYF.

The chain carries TRBV19 and TRBJ2-3, with TRBD1 matching 10 bases. J gave up 1 base and V 4 bases, and 5 bases lay outside the gene matches. The germline V gene encodes CDR1 LNHDA and CDR2 SQIVND (reference sequence). The CDR3 loop spans 16 amino acids. The CDR3 protein is CASSTGTGVRTDTQYF. The CDR3 DNA reads TGTGCCAGTAGTACTGGGACAGGGGTTCGCACAGATACGCAGTATTTT.

This chain links TRBV23-1 with TRBJ1-5; D possibly corresponds to TRBD1 (6 bases). TRBV23-1 is an open reading frame whose function is uncertain. V lost 6 bases and J lost 0, with 15 bases in between. CDR3 length: 16 residues. The CDR3 nucleotides are TGCGCCAGCAGCCCGCAGGGGATTTATAGCAATCAGCCCCAGCATTTT. It specifies CASSPQGIYSNQPQHF.

This sequence joins TRBV20-1 and TRBJ1-2; perhaps TRBD1 as D (5 bases). This CDR3 contains 12 residues. Trimming stripped 3 bases from V and 8 bases from J, with 13 bases between. Germline lookup yields CDR1 DFQATT and CDR2 SNEGSKA (reference sequence). This CDR3 reads CSASLGDSGYTF. Here the CDR3 DNA reads TGCAGTGCTAGTTTAGGGGATAGCGGCTACACCTTC.

The chain links TRBV7-3 to TRBJ2-1; D is undetermined. The germline gives CDR1 SGHTA, CDR2 FQGTGA. The V end was cut by 4 bases, the J end by 13 bases, with 17 bases between. CDR3 size: 13 residues. The CDR3 loop reads CASSSGPLGLQFF. DNA for the CDR3: TGTGCCAGCAGCTCCGGCCCCCTAGGCCTACAGTTCTTC. Variable domain in full (rest from reference TRBV7-3 and TRBJ2-1): GAGVSQTPSNKVTEKGKYVELRCDPISGHTALYWYRQSLGQGPEFLIYFQGTGAADDSGLPNDRFFAVRPEGSVSTLKIQRTERGDSAVYLCASSSGPLGLQFFGPGTRLTVL.

The rearrangement links TRBV3-1 (or the pseudogene TRBV3-2) to TRBJ1-5, with D maybe TRBD1 (5 bases). There are 16 residues in the CDR3. V gave up 1 base and J gave up 1 base, with 11 bases separating them. Germline assignment: CDR1 LGHDT and CDR2 YNNKEL (reference sequence). DNA of the CDR3: TGTGCCAGCAGCCAAGGGGGTGCAGGGAGCAATCAGCCCCAGCATTTT. As protein: CASSQGGAGSNQPQHF.

The chain links TRBV11-3 to TRBJ1-2; possibly TRBD1 for D (5 bases). Germline assignment: CDR1 SGHNT and CDR2 YENEEA. Trimming pared 10 bases from V and 2 bases from J, leaving 8 bases between. This CDR3 spans 11 amino acids. The CDR3 region is CANRKNYGYTF. DNA for the CDR3: TGTGCCAACAGGAAGAACTATGGCTACACCTTC.

The V and J genes are TRBV25-1 and TRBJ2-2; 9 nucleotides align to TRBD2. In germline, CDR1 is MGHDK, CDR2 SYGVNS. There are 16 residues in the CDR3. V trimming: 4 bases; J trimming: 7 bases; junction bases outside the gene matches: 10. For the CDR3, the DNA is TGTGCCAGCAGTGTCTCCGGGACTAGCCCGCTCGGGGAGCTGTTTTTT. Translating it yields CASSVSGTSPLGELFF.

The chain couples TRBV18 to TRBJ1-2; 7 bases are a match to TRBD1. The CDR3 sequence is 13 residues long. CDR1 is KGHSH, CDR2 LQKENI, per germline. V was pared by 3 bases and J by 7 bases, with 5 bases of the junction left unmatched. This CDR3 is CASSPDRSLGYTF. In DNA, the CDR3 is TGTGCCAGCTCACCGGACAGGTCCCTTGGCTACACCTTC. Looking up the rest from reference TRBV18 and TRBJ1-2 gives the full variable domain: NAGVMQNPRHLVRRRGQEARLRCSPMKGHSHVYWYRQLPEEGLKFMVYLQKENIIDESGMPKERFSAEFPKEGPSILRIQQVVRGDSAAYFCASSPDRSLGYTFGSGTRLTVV.

V gene TRBV28 combines with J gene TRBJ1-5; D is uncertain. This CDR3 has 13 amino acids. Germline assignment: CDR1 MDHEN and CDR2 SYDVKM. Trimming pared 6 bases from V and 3 bases from J, leaving 9 bases between. Here the CDR3 reads CASRGPINQPQHF. The CDR3 DNA is TGTGCCAGCAGAGGACCGATCAATCAGCCCCAGCATTTT.

This sequence joins TRBV7-2 and TRBJ2-7; D assignment may be TRBD1 or TRBD2 (5 bases each). The CDR3 is 15 residues long. The V end was cut by 5 bases, the J end by 2 bases, with 16 bases between. The germline gives CDR1 SGHTA, CDR2 FQGNSA. The CDR3 here is CASSASGTVTYEQYF. The CDR3 region has the DNA TGTGCCAGCAGCGCCTCCGGGACGGTGACCTACGAGCAGTACTTC.

This clone occurred once. V gene TRBV6-1 combines with J gene TRBJ1-5; unclear D gene. Trimming removed 1 base from V and 2 bases from J, with 9 bases in between. Looked up from germline, CDR1 is MNHNS and CDR2 is SASEGT. The CDR3 length is 15 residues. CDR3 DNA sequence: TGTGCCAGCAGTGAAGTGGGGAGAGGCAATCAGCCCCAGCATTTT. Translated: CASSEVGRGNQPQHF.

The genes are TRBV6-5 and TRBJ2-7, with TRBD2 as a possible D gene (6 bases). Germline CDR1 MNHEY, CDR2 SVGAGI. The CDR3 has 14 residues. The ends were cut back, 7 bases at V and 3 bases at J, with 16 bases in the middle. CDR3 sequence reads: CASTDSGRGYEQYF. The CDR3 DNA sequence: TGTGCCAGCACGGATAGCGGAAGAGGCTACGAGCAGTACTTC.

This chain joins TRBV7-8 and TRBJ2-1, with a tentative D call TRBD1 (6 bases). This CDR3 contains 15 residues. The germline gives CDR1 SGHVS, CDR2 FQNEAQ. Trimming took off 5 bases at V and 8 bases at J, with 19 bases between the two ends. Written as DNA, the CDR3 is TGTGCCAGCAGCCCACAGGGAAGTGCGTTCGATGAGCAGTTCTTC. Protein: CASSPQGSAFDEQFF.

This sequence joins TRBV5-8 and TRBJ2-1; D is possibly TRBD1 or TRBD2 (5 bases each). The V gene lost 2 bases and the J gene lost 2 bases, with 11 bases spanning the gap. The CDR3 totals 15 residues. Looked up from germline, CDR1 is SGHTS and CDR2 is YDEGEE. CDR3 nucleotides: TGTGCCAGCAGCTTAGTCCGAGGGGCCTACAATGAGCAGTTCTTC. It codes for CASSLVRGAYNEQFF.

This chain links TRBV28 with TRBJ2-2; TRBD2 aligns across 7 bases. Germline loops: CDR1 MDHEN, CDR2 SYDVKM. The CDR3 loop spans 18 amino acids. Trimming took 8 bases from V and 6 from J; bases not matched to a gene: 21. Here the CDR3 reads CASHPYGRSIRVSGELFF. The CDR3 DNA reads TGTGCCAGCCACCCCTACGGGAGGAGCATCCGGGTATCCGGGGAGCTGTTTTTT. The full variable domain, in which reference TRBV28 and TRBJ2-2 provide the parts outside the CDR3, is DVKVTQSSRYLVKRTGEKVFLECVQDMDHENMFWYRQDPGLGLRLIYFSYDVKMKEKGDIPEGYSVSREKKERFSLILESASTNQTSMYLCASHPYGRSIRVSGELFFGEGSRLTVL.